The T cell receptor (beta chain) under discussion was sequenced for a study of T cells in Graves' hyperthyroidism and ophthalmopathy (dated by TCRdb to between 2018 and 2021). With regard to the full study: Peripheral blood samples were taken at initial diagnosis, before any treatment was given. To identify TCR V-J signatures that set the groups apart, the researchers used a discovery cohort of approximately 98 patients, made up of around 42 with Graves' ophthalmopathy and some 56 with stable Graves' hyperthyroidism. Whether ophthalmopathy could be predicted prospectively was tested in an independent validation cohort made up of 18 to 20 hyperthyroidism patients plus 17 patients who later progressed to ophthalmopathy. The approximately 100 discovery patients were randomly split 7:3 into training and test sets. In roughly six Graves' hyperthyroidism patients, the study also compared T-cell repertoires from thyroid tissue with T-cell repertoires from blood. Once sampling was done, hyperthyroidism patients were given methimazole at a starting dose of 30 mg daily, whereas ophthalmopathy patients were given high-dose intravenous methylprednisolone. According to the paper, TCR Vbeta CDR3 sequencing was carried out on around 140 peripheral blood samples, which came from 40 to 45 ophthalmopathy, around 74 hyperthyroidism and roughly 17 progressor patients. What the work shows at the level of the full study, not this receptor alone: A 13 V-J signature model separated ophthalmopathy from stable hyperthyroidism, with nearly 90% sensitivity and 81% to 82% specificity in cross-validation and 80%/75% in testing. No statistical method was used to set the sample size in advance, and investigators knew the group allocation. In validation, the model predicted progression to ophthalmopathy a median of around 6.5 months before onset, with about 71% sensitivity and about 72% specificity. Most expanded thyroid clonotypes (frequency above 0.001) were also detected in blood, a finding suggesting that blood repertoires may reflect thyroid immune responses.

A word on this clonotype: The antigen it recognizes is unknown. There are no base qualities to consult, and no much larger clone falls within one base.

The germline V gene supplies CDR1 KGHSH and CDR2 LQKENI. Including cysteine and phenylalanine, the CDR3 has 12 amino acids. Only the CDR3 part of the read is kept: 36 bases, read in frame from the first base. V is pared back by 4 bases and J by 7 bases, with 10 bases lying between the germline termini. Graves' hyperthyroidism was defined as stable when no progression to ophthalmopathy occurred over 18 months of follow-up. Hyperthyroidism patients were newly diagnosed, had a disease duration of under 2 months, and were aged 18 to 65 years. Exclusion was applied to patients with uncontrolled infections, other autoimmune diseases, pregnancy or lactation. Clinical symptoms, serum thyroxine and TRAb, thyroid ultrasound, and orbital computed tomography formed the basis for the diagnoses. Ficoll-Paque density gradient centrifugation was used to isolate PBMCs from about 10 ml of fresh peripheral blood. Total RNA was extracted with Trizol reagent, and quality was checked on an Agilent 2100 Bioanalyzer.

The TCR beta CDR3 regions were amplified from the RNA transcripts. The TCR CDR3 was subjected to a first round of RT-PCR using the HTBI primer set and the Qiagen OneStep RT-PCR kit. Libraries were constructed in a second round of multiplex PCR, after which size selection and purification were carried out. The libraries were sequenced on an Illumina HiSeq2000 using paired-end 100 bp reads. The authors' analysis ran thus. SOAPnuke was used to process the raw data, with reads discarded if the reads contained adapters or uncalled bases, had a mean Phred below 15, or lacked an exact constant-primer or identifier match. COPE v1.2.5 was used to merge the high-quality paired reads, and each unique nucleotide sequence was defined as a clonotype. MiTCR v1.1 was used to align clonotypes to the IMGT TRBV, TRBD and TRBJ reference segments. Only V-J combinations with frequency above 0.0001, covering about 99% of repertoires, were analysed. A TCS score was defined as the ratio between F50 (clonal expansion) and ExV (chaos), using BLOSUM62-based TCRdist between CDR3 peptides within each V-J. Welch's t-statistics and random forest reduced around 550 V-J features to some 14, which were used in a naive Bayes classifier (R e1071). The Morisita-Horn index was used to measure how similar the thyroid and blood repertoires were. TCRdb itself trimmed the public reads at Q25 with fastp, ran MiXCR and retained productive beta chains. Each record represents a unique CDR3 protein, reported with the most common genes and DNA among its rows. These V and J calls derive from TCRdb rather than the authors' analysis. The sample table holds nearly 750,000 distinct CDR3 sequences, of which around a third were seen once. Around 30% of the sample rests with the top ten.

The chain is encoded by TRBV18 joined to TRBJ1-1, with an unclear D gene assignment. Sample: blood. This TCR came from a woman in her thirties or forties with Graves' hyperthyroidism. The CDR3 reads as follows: CASSQDEDEAFF. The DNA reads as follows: TGTGCCAGCTCACAAGACGAGGATGAAGCTTTCTTT.